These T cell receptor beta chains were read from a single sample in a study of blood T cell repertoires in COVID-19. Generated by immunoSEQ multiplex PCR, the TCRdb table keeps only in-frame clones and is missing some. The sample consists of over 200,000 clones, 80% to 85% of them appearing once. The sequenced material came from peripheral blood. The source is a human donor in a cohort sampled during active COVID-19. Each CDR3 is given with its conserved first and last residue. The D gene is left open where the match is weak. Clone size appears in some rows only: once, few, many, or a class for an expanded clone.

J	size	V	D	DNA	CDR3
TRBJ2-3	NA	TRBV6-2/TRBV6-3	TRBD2	TGTGCCAGCAGTTACCTTAGCGGGAGGACCACAGATACGCAGTATTTT	CASSYLSGRTTDTQYF
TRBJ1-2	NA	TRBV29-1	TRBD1	TGCAGCGTTGAAGCCCCACAGGACAGGGGGCGCTATGGCTACACCTTC	CSVEAPQDRGRYGYTF
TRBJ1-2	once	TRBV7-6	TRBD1	TGTGCCAGCAGCTTATTCCCGATCGGGACAGGGGACCCCTATGGCTACACCTTC	CASSLFPIGTGDPYGYTF
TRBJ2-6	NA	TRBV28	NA	TGTGCCAGCAGTTTCCGGGGTTCCGGGGCCAACGTCCTGACTTTC	CASSFRGSGANVLTF
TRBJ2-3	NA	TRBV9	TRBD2	TGTGCCAGCAGCGTAGATTCCCGGACTAGAACAGATACGCAGTATTTT	CASSVDSRTRTDTQYF
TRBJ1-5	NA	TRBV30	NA	TGTGCCTGGAGTGTATACGGGGGAAGCAATCAGCCCCAGCATTTT	CAWSVYGGSNQPQHF
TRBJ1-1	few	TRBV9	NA	TGTGCCAGCAGCGAAGGCGGTAACACTGAAGCTTTCTTT	CASSEGGNTEAFF
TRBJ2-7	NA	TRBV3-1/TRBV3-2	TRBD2	TGTGCCAGCAGCCAAGATATCCAGCGGGGCGACCGGAGAGATGGCGAGCAGTACTTC	CASSQDIQRGDRRDGEQYF
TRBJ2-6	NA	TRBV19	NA	TGTGCCAGTAGTACGGACTTTCGGACTCTCTCTGGGGCCAACGTCCTGACTTTC	CASSTDFRTLSGANVLTF
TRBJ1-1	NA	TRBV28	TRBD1	TGTGCCAGCACCGAACAGGGGGCCCCTGAAGCTTTCTTT	CASTEQGAPEAFF
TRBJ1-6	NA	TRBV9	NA	TGTGCCAGCAGCGCCGCATTTGGGGGCTCTAATTCACCCCTCCACTTT	CASSAAFGGSNSPLHF
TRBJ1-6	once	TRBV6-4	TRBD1	TGTGCCAGCAGTCCCGGGACAGGGGGAAGTTCACCCCTCCACTTT	CASSPGTGGSSPLHF
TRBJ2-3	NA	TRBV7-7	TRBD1	TGTGCCAGCAGCTCCGGACAGGGGGCATCAGATACGCAGTATTTT	CASSSGQGASDTQYF
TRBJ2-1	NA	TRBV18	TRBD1	TGTGCCAGCTCCCCGGGACAGGCTGCCTACAATGAGCAGTTCTTC	CASSPGQAAYNEQFF
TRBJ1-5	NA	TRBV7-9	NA	TGTGCCAGCAGCCCAGACAGACAAAATCAGCCCCAGCATTTT	CASSPDRQNQPQHF
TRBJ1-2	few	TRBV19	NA	TGTGCCAGTAGTGCCTATCTGGGAGCAAGCTATGGCTACACCTTC	CASSAYLGASYGYTF
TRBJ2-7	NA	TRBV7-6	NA	TGTGCCAGCAGCGATTATAGGGGTAGCTCCTACGAGCAGTACTTC	CASSDYRGSSYEQYF
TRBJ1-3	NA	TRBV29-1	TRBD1	TGCAGCGCCAAGACAGGGGGCAGAAACACCATATATTTT	CSAKTGGRNTIYF
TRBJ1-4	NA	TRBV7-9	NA	TGTGCCAGCAGCTTCGCGGGGGGCGGTAATGAAAAACTGTTTTTT	CASSFAGGGNEKLFF
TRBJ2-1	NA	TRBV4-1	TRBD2	TGCGCCAGCAGCCGACTAGCGGATCGCTCCTACAATGAGCAGTTCTTC	CASSRLADRSYNEQFF
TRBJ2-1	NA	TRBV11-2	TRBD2	TGTGCCAGCAGCTTAGATGGGCTAGCGGGAACGGATGAGCAGTTCTTC	CASSLDGLAGTDEQFF
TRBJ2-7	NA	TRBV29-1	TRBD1	TGCAGCGCCCGGACAGGGGGCCTCTGGTACTTC	CSARTGGLWYF
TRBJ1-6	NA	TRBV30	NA	TGTGCCTGGAGTGTCTATTCACCCCTCCACTTT	CAWSVYSPLHF
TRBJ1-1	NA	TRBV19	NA	TGTGCCAGTAGGGGCGGAGGAATGAACACTGAAGCTTTCTTT	CASRGGGMNTEAFF
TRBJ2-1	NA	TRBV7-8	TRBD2	TGTGCCAGCAGCTTATTTAGCGGGAGAAAACCGCGGGTCTACAATGAGCAGTTCTTC	CASSLFSGRKPRVYNEQFF
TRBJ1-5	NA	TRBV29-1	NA	TGCAGCGTTGGGGAGCATAGCAATCAGCCCCAGCATTTT	CSVGEHSNQPQHF
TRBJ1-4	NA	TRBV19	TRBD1	TGTGCCAGTAGTACCGGGACAGCAACTAATGAAAAACTGTTTTTT	CASSTGTATNEKLFF
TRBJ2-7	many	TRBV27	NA	TGTGCCAGCAGTTCCCGGTCACCCACGGACGAGCAGTACTTC	CASSSRSPTDEQYF
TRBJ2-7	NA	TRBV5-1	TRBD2	TGCGCCAGCAGGCCGACTAGCAGAAGCTACGAGCAGTACTTC	CASRPTSRSYEQYF
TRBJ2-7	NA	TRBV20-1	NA	TGCAGTGCTATTACAGACTACGAGCAGTACTTC	CSAITDYEQYF
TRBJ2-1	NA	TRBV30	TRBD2	TGTGCCTGGAGTGGCGGGAGGGCCTACAATGAGCAGTTCTTC	CAWSGGRAYNEQFF
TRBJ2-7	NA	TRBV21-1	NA	TGTGCCAGCAGCCTGCGACTAGCGGGAGTGTCGTACGAGCAGTACTTC	CASSLRLAGVSYEQYF
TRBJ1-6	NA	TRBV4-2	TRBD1	TGTGCCAGCAGCCAAGGGGCGCCGGGACAGGGGTTCTCCTATAATTCACCCCTCCACTTT	CASSQGAPGQGFSYNSPLHF
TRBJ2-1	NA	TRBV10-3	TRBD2	TGTGCCATCAGTGAGTCGGGCGGGAGGGGGAGTGAGCAGTTCTTC	CAISESGGRGSEQFF
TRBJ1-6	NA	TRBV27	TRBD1	TGTGCCAGCACCCCGGGACAGGGCCATTCACCCCTCCACTTT	CASTPGQGHSPLHF
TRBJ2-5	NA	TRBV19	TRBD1	TGTGCCAGTAAGGGACAGGGGATCGAGACCCAGTACTTC	CASKGQGIETQYF
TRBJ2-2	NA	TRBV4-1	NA	TGCGCCAGCAGCCAAGATATGGGGGCTGGCGGGGAGCTGTTTTTT	CASSQDMGAGGELFF
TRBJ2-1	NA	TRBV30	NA	TGTGCCTGGAGTGTACAGGGTTACAATGAGCAGTTCTTC	CAWSVQGYNEQFF
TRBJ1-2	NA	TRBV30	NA	TGTGCCTGGAGTTTTACAGGGTTCTATGGCTACACCTTC	CAWSFTGFYGYTF
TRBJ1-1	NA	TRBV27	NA	TGTGCCAGCAGTTTATGGGGACAGAACACTGAAGCTTTCTTT	CASSLWGQNTEAFF
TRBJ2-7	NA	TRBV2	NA	TGTGCCAGCAGTGAACGCGGGGTGGGAACCTACGAGCAGTACTTC	CASSERGVGTYEQYF
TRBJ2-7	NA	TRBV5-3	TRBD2	TGTGCCAGAAGCCTAGGACTAGGGGCCTACGAGCAGTACTTC	CARSLGLGAYEQYF
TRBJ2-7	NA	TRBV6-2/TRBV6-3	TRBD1	TGTGCCAGCAGTCCCTCTGGGACAGGGACCTACGAGCAGTACTTC	CASSPSGTGTYEQYF
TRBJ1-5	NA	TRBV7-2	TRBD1	TGTGCCAGCAGCTTAGTAACGGGACAGGGGGCTAGACAGCCCCAGCATTTT	CASSLVTGQGARQPQHF
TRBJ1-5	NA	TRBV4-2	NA	TGTGCCAGCAGCCAAGAATATAGCAATCAGCCCCAGCATTTT	CASSQEYSNQPQHF
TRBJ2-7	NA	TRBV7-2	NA	TGTGCCAGTGGACAGTCCTACGAGCAGTACTTC	CASGQSYEQYF